This T cell receptor beta chain was recorded in a study of CXCR3-negative and CXCR3-positive naive CD8 T cells. Study outcomes and limitations: More hydrophobic TRB CDR3s were found in CXCR3-positive naive cells than in CXCR3-negative naive cells.

The CDR3 sequence is 14 residues long. Germline V gene data show CDR1 as MNHNY and CDR2 as SVGAGI (reference sequence). Notes on this clonotype: The antigen remains undetermined.

It was by 5' RACE with UMI labels that the TRB cDNA libraries were prepared. For each CDR3 protein, TCRdb gives one entry from its re-call of the 5' RACE reads, without DNA. This sample's table has tens of thousands of distinct CDR3 sequences. This clonotype was obtained from a human donor in good health. Some clones in this sample may be carry-over from other donors' samples. The sequencing sample was made of naive CXCR3+ CD8+ T cells from blood. The subset here: CD45RO-CCR7+CD27+CD95- naive CD8+ T cells expressing CXCR3 (TNR3+). This chain joins TRBV6-6 and TRBJ2-7. The CDR3 region is CASLGFDGTYEQYF.